This entry is about one T cell receptor beta chain. Data came from immunoSEQ multiplex PCR; TCRdb stores just in-frame clones and leaves some out. The repertoire has over 150,000 clones, under 95% of them found once; the top ten carry over 2.5%. This CDR3 contains 14 residues. The germline V gene has CDR1 SEHNR and CDR2 FQNEAQ (reference sequence). V shed 6 bases and J 7 bases; nucleotides not matched to a gene: 6. This sample was taken from a study of cytomegalovirus exposure and HLA in healthy donors. The source of this sequence is a woman in her late teens or twenties in good health and CMV-seropositive. Input material: PBMCs. This chain joins TRBV7-9 and TRBJ1-4; 9 positions match TRBD1. This chain's CDR3 is CASSLQGAFEKLFF. The CDR3 DNA follows: TGTGCCAGCAGTTTACAGGGGGCATTTGAAAAACTGTTTTTT.